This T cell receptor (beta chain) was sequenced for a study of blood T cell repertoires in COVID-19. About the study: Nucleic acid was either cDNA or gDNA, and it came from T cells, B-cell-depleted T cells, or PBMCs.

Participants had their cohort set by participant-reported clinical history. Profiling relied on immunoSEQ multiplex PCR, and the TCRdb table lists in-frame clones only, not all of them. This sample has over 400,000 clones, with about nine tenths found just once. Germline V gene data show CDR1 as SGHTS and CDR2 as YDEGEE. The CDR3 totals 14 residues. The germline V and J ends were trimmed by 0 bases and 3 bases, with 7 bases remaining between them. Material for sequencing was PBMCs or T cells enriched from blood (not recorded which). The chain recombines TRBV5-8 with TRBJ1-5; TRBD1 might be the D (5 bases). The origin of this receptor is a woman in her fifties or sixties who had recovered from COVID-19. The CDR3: CASSLVGANQPQHF. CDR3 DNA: TGTGCCAGCAGCTTGGTAGGGGCCAATCAGCCCCAGCATTTT.